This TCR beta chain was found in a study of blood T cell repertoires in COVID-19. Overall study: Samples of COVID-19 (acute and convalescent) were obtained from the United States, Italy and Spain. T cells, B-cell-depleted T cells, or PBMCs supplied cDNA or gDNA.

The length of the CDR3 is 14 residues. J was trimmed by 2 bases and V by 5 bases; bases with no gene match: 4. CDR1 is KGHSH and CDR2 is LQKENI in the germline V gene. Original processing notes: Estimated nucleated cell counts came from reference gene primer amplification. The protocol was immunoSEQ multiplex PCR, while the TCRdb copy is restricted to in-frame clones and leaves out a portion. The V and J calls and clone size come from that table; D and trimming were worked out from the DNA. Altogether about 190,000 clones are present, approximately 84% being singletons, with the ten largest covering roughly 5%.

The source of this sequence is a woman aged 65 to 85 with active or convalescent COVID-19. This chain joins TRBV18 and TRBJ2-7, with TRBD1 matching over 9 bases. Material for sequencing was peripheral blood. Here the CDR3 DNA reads TGTGCCAGCTCAGCGACAGGGGGAGCCTACGAGCAGTACTTC. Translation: CASSATGGAYEQYF.